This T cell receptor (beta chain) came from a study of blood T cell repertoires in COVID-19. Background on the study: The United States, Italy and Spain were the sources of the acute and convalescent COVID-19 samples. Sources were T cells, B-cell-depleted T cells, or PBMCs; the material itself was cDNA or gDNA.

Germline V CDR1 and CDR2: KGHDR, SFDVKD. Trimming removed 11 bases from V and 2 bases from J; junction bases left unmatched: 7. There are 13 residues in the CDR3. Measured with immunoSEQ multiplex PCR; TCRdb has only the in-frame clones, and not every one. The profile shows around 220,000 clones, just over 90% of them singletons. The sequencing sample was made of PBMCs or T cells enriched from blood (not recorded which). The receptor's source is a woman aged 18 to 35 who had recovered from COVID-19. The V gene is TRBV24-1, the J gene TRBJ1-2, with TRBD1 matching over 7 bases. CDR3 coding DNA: TGTGCCATCTGGGACAGTGTGAACTATGGCTACACCTTC. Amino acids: CAIWDSVNYGYTF.